This T cell receptor beta chain was sequenced for a study of T cell repertoires in cytomegalovirus infection. Overall study context: Newly reported HLA-C-restricted and thoroughly characterized HLA-B-restricted CMV epitopes were employed. From public TCR beta signatures came an indication of both CMV infection and matching HLA type.

TCRdb redid the calling of the reads with MiXCR, one entry per CDR3 protein. Of fewer than 1,000,000 distinct CDR3 sequences listed, approximately 33% are singletons. CDR3 size: 19 residues. V was cut by 9 bases and J by 3 bases, with 30 bases left in between. With respect to this clonotype: What it recognizes is unknown.

Study conclusions and caveats: Carriage of CMV together with the relevant HLA was identifiable through cumulative public TCR beta family frequency. Predominance within the ex vivo response was attributable to HLA-C-restricted CMV-specific TCR beta clonotypes.

The chain combines TRBV12-3 or TRBV12-4 with TRBJ2-1; possibly TRBD1 for D (6 bases). Sample: cultured CD8+ T cells from PBMCs, taken from culture after CMV antigen stimulation. The clonotype originates from a human donor in good health (CMV status not recorded). Some clones in this sample may be carry-over from other donors' samples. CDR3 DNA sequence: TGTGCCAGTAGATGGGCCCTCCATAACAGGGAAATGCTCTACAATGAGCAGTTCTTC. It is translated as CASRWALHNREMLYNEQFF.